The entry below describes one T cell receptor beta chain. No antigen is known for it. This specimen belongs to a study of shared clonotypes between healthy human individuals. The CDR3 loop spans 14 amino acids. V shed 8 bases, J shed 4 bases, and the junction held 9 bases outside the gene matches. The V gene's germline CDR1 is MDHEN and CDR2 SYDVKM. Study-wide results and caveats: Shared across a few donors were roughly 4.8% of the naive CD4 clonotypes. The authors sampled blood alone, and tissue repertoires likely differ. An anticipated effect of sequencing depth on clonotype sharing among donors was recognized.

Generated by immunoSEQ multiplex PCR, the TCRdb table keeps only in-frame clones and is missing some. The repertoire holds some 300,000 clones, with around 67% as singletons. Naive CD4+ cells were CD45RA-selected; the remaining cells were memory. V gene TRBV28 combines with J gene TRBJ2-5, with 8 bases that match TRBD2. The sample was memory CD4+ T cells sorted from blood. Subset meaning: CD45RA-negative fraction. The TCR comes from a man aged 25-40 years in good health. The CDR3 coding sequence is TGTGCCAGCGGATTAGCGGGGCCCAGAGAGACCCAGTACTTC. Amino acids: CASGLAGPRETQYF.